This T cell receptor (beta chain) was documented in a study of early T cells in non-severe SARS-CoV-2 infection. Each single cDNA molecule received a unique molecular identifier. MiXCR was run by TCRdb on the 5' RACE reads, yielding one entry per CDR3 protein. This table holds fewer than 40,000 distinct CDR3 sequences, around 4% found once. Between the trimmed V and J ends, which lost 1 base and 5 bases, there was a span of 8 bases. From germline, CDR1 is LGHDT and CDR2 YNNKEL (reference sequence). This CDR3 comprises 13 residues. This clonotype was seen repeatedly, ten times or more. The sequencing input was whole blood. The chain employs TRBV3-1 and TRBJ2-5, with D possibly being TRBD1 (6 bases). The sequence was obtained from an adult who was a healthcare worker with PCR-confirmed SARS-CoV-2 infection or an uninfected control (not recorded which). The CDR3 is CASSQGQGETQYF. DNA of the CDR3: TGTGCCAGCAGCCAAGGCCAGGGGGAGACCCAGTACTTC.